The 17 T cell receptor beta chains given below trace back to one sample, sequenced in a study of graft-versus-host responses after intestinal transplantation. Investigators treated the graft tissue so that it released intraepithelial and lamina propria lymphocytes. Using immunoSEQ multiplex PCR, the repertoire was profiled, and TCRdb retains in-frame clones only, with some absent. The table lists about 9,600 clones, around nine tenths of them singletons. Source: ileum tissue, taken roughly 730 days after intestinal transplantation. The receptors come from a human patient who received an intestinal transplant, so some T cells may come from the graft donor.

This clone came up once. The V and J genes are TRBV5-6 and TRBJ2-2; no clear D. The germline V gene encodes CDR1 SGHDT and CDR2 YYEEEE. Deletions cut 4 bases from V and 7 bases from J, with 11 bases between. The length of the CDR3 is 13 residues. The CDR3 DNA follows: TGTGCCAGCAGCCAGACCTTGGGCGGGGAGCTGTTTTTT. Protein sequence: CASSQTLGGELFF.

The chain links TRBV5-1 to TRBJ1-6, with TRBD1 matching over 7 bases. The germline gives CDR1 SGHRS, CDR2 YFSETQ. Losses at the gene ends were 0 bases for V and 9 bases for J; bases not matched to a gene: 6. The CDR3 contains 15 residues. The DNA for the CDR3 is TGCGCCAGCAGCTTGGATGACAGGGCGCGTTCACCCCTCCACTTT. Encoded protein: CASSLDDRARSPLHF.

This clone was seen a single time. The rearrangement joins TRBV5-1 to TRBJ2-1; maybe TRBD1 (6 bases). Trimming pared 1 base from V and 6 bases from J, leaving 20 bases between. The CDR3 contains 17 residues. CDR1 is SGHRS, CDR2 YFSETQ, per germline. CDR3 bases: TGCGCCAGCAGCTTGCCGCAGGGGTACGGTATGGGCAATGAGCAGTTCTTC. Amino acids: CASSLPQGYGMGNEQFF.

This clone has only a few counts. The chain joins TRBV7-9 to TRBJ2-5, with D unclear. Trimming left V 5 bases short and J 9 bases short, with 13 bases between. The germline gives CDR1 SEHNR, CDR2 FQNEAQ (reference sequence). The CDR3 spans 12 residues. This chain's CDR3 is CASSAQTGPQYF. The DNA of the CDR3 is TGTGCCAGCAGCGCGCAGACCGGTCCCCAGTACTTC.

This clone was observed a single time. The chain carries TRBV7-2 and TRBJ2-7; perhaps TRBD1 as D (6 bases). From germline, CDR1 is SGHTA and CDR2 FQGNSA. The CDR3 covers 16 residues. The V and J ends lost 6 bases and 6 bases respectively, with 24 bases between them. CDR3 sequence: CASSSSSGTPRSEQYF. CDR3 sequence (DNA): TGTGCCAGCAGTTCAAGTTCCGGGACACCAAGGTCCGAGCAGTACTTC. Full variable domain (missing parts from reference TRBV7-2 and TRBJ2-7): GAGVSQSPSNKVTEKGKDVELRCDPISGHTALYWYRQSLGQGLEFLIYFQGNSAPDKSGLPSDRFSAERTGGSVSTLTIQRTQQEDSAVYLCASSSSSGTPRSEQYFGPGTRLTVT.

V gene TRBV28 combines with J gene TRBJ1-2; D not resolved. CDR3 length equals 13 residues. Trimming pared 3 bases from V and 2 bases from J, leaving 7 bases between. Germline V gives CDR1 MDHEN, CDR2 SYDVKM. Here the CDR3 reads CASSLSQNYGYTF. The CDR3 DNA is TGTGCCAGCAGTTTGTCACAGAACTATGGCTACACCTTC.

CDR3 region: CASSLAQGVMNTEAFF. Here the CDR3 DNA reads TGCGCCAGCAGCTTGGCCCAGGGGGTCATGAACACTGAAGCTTTCTTT. This chain joins TRBV5-1 and TRBJ1-1; 7 nucleotides align to TRBD1. Germline CDR1 is SGHRS and CDR2 is YFSETQ. This CDR3 spans 16 amino acids. V was clipped by 0 bases and J by 0 bases; unmatched bases: 5. Supplemented by reference TRBV5-1 and TRBJ1-1, the full variable domain reads KAGVTQTPRYLIKTRGQQVTLSCSPISGHRSVSWYQQTPGQGLQFLFEYFSETQRNKGNFPGRFSGRQFSNSRSEMNVSTLELGDSALYLCASSLAQGVMNTEAFFGQGTRLTVV.

The chain uses TRBV7-3 and TRBJ2-1; D might be TRBD1 (5 bases). The V and J ends lost 4 bases and 10 bases respectively, with 29 bases between them. Germline CDR1 and CDR2: SGHTA and FQGTGA. The CDR3 is 18 amino acids. In DNA form, the CDR3 reads TGTGCCAGCAGCTCCCCCCTTATCGACAGCCGGCGCGTGGGGGAGCAGTTCTTC. Residues: CASSSPLIDSRRVGEQFF.

The V and J genes are TRBV4-2 and TRBJ1-6; no reliable D call. The CDR3 is 15 amino acids. V was cut by 1 base and J by 9 bases, with 13 bases left in between. The germline V gene has CDR1 LGHNA and CDR2 YNFKEQ. The DNA for the CDR3 is TGTGCCAGCAGCCAAGGCCTTCTGGGAGCTTCACCCCTCCACTTT. This encodes CASSQGLLGASPLHF.

The V gene is TRBV10-2, the J gene TRBJ1-1, with D possibly TRBD1 on 6 matching bases. The CDR3 sequence is 14 residues long. The V end was cut by 2 bases, the J end by 4 bases, with 11 bases between. From germline, CDR1 is WSHSY and CDR2 SAAADI. The CDR3 region has the DNA TGCGCCAGCAGTGAGCAGGGGAGTGGCACTGAAGCTTTCTTT. Translating it yields CASSEQGSGTEAFF.

This chain connects TRBV5-6 to TRBJ1-1; D uncertain. CDR1 SGHDT and CDR2 YYEEEE come from the germline V gene. Trimming removed 4 bases from V and 1 base from J, with 17 bases in between. The CDR3 loop spans 16 amino acids. CDR3 loop: CASSLGPPIKNTEAFF. CDR3 sequence (DNA): TGTGCCAGCAGCCTCGGACCGCCGATCAAGAACACTGAAGCTTTCTTT.

The chain combines TRBV6-1 with TRBJ2-7, with 7 bases matching TRBD2. The junction had 7 bases not matched to a gene; V was cut back by 8 bases and J by 0 bases. Germline loops: CDR1 MNHNS, CDR2 SASEGT. This CDR3 region has 14 residues. The CDR3 DNA reads TGTGCCAGCTGGGCCGGGGGGTCCTCCTACGAGCAGTACTTC. It specifies CASWAGGSSYEQYF.

The rearrangement joins TRBV10-3 to TRBJ2-5; 7 bases are shared with TRBD2. Germline values: CDR1 ENHRY, CDR2 SYGVKD. Germline trimming cut 11 bases from V and 5 bases from J; bases unmatched to any gene: 14. The CDR3 runs 14 residues. CDR3 in DNA: TGTGCCTCTGGTCGGGCGGGAGAGGGGGAGACCCAGTACTTC. Its protein product is CASGRAGEGETQYF.

The genes are TRBV4-1 and TRBJ1-4, with 9 bases that match TRBD1. Germline CDR1 reads MGHRA; CDR2 reads YSYEKL. V shed 0 bases, J shed 7 bases, and the junction held 6 bases outside the gene matches. The CDR3 totals 16 residues. CDR3 sequence: CASSQEYRGRGEKLFF. The DNA for the CDR3 is TGCGCCAGCAGCCAAGAATACAGGGGGCGGGGTGAAAAACTGTTTTTT.

The chain couples TRBV7-9 to TRBJ2-3; 7 bases are shared with TRBD1. Germline V gives CDR1 SEHNR, CDR2 FQNEAQ (reference sequence). V shed 5 bases and J 4 bases; nucleotides not matched to a gene: 6. This CDR3 contains 14 residues. The CDR3 DNA sequence: TGTGCCAGCAGCCCGAACAGGGGTGCAGATACGCAGTATTTT. It encodes CASSPNRGADTQYF.

The chain joins TRBV7-3 to TRBJ2-2, with D maybe TRBD2 (5 bases). This CDR3 spans 16 amino acids. Germline V gene lookup returns CDR1 SGHTA and CDR2 FQGTGA. Deletions cut 2 bases from V and 7 bases from J, with 17 bases between. CDR3 DNA: TGTGCCAGCAGCTTATTCCAATCTGGAGAGGGCGGGGAGCTGTTTTTT. Amino acids: CASSLFQSGEGGELFF. The complete variable domain, with remaining parts taken from reference TRBV7-3 and TRBJ2-2, reads GAGVSQTPSNKVTEKGKYVELRCDPISGHTALYWYRQSLGQGPEFLIYFQGTGAADDSGLPNDRFFAVRPEGSVSTLKIQRTERGDSAVYLCASSLFQSGEGGELFFGEGSRLTVL.

V is TRBV5-1 and J is TRBJ2-2, with 12 bases matching TRBD2. The CDR3 has 15 amino acids. Trimming removed 5 bases from V and 7 bases from J; junction bases left unmatched: 6. Germline V CDR1 and CDR2: SGHRS, YFSETQ. The CDR3 reads CASSRTSGTGGELFF. The CDR3 region has the DNA TGCGCCAGCAGTCGGACTAGCGGGACGGGCGGGGAGCTGTTTTTT.